This TCR beta chain was found in a study of cytomegalovirus exposure and HLA in healthy donors. With 5 bases clipped from V and 4 bases from J, the junction kept 4 bases outside the gene matches. CDR3 length: 13 amino acids. Germline loops: CDR1 SGHTA, CDR2 FQGNSA. Findings and caveats of the study: Accurate predictions that matched the HLA-A and HLA-B alleles of most subjects were reportedly made from TCR beta sequences. Later examination showed HLA-associated TCR beta chains had greater clonal expansion than equally common others.

Each of the donors was a healthy bone marrow donor. Concerning this clone itself: Antigen: not known.

PCR involved 60 Vbeta and 13 Jbeta primers. TCRdb's copy holds only in-frame clones and misses some; the assay was immunoSEQ multiplex PCR. The repertoire has 100,000 to 150,000 clones, less than 80% of them found once; the top ten carry around 2.1%. The sequence was collected from a man between 45 and 60 years old in good health and CMV-seronegative. The chain employs TRBV7-2 and TRBJ1-2; 7 bases line up with TRBD1. The source material was PBMCs. CDR3 DNA sequence: TGTGCCAGCAGCCAGAGGGGGCTCTATGGCTACACCTTC. Its translation is CASSQRGLYGYTF.